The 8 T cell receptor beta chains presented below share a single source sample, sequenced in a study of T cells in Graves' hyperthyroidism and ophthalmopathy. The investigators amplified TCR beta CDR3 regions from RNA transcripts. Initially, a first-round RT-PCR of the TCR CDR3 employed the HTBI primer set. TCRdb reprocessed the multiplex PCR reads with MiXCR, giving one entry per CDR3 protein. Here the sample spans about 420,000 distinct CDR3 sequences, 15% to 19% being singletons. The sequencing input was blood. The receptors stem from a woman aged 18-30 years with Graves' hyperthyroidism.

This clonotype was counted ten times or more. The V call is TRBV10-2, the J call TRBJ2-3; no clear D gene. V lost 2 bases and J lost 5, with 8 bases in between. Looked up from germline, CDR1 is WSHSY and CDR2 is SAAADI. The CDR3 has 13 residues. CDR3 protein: CASSEGFGDTQYF. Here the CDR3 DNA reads TGCGCCAGCAGTGAGGGGTTCGGAGATACGCAGTATTTT.

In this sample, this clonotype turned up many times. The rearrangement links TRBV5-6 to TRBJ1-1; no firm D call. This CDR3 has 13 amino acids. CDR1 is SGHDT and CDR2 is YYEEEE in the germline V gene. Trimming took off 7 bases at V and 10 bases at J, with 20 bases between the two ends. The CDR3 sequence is CASGISRGFGAFF. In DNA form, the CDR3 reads TGTGCCAGCGGAATATCGCGGGGTTTCGGAGCTTTCTTT.

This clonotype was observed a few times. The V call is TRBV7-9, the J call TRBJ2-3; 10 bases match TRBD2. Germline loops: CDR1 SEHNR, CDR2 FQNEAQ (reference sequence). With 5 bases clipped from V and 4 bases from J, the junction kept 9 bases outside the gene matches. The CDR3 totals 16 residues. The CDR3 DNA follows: TGTGCCAGCAGCCCAGCTAGCGGGGGTGTGGCAGATACGCAGTATTTT. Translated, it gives CASSPASGGVADTQYF.

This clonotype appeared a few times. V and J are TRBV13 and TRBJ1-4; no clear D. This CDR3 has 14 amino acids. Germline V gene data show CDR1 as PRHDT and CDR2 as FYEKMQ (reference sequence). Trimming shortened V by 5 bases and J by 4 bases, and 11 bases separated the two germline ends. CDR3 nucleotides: TGTGCCAGCAGCCCGAGACTGGGTAATGAAAAACTGTTTTTT. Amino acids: CASSPRLGNEKLFF.

CDR3 sequence reads: CASSQELGGGGTNEKLFF. CDR3 DNA sequence: TGCGCCAGCAGCCAAGAATTAGGAGGAGGAGGAACTAATGAAAAACTGTTTTTT. The V and J genes are TRBV4-3 and TRBJ1-4, with D uncertain. Germline CDR1 is LGHNA and CDR2 is YSLEER. The CDR3 spans 18 residues. Trimming removed 0 bases at V and 1 base at J, with 15 bases between.

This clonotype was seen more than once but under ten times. As DNA, the CDR3 is TGCAGTGCTAGCTGGTCGGCTAACTATGGCTACACCTTC. It encodes CSASWSANYGYTF. This chain connects TRBV20-1 to TRBJ1-2; D ambiguous. The CDR3 is made up of 13 amino acids. Germline CDR1 DFQATT, CDR2 SNEGSKA (reference sequence). Trimming pared 3 bases from V and 0 bases from J, leaving 8 bases between.

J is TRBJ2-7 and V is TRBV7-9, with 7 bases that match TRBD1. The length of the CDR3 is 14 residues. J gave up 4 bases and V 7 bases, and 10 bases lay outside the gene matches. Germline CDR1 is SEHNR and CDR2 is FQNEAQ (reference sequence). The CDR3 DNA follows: TGTGCCAGCACCAACAGGGGACCTCCTTACGAGCAGTACTTC. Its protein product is CASTNRGPPYEQYF.

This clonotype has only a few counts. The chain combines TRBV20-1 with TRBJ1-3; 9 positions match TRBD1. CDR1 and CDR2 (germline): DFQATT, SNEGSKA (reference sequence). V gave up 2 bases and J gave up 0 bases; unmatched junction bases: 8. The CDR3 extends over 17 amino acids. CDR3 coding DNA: TGCAGTGCTAGATTGTTCGGACAGGGGTACTCTGGAAACACCATATATTTT. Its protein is CSARLFGQGYSGNTIYF.